This is a list of T cell receptor beta chains from one sample in a study of post-analysis software for immune sequencing data. TCRdb ran MiXCR on the PCR reads and lists one entry per CDR3 protein. The sample holds under 650,000 distinct CDR3 sequences; around 47% are singletons and the top ten take 1.5% to 2%. Sequencing was done on a sample of blood. The receptors here all came from a girl between 10 and 17 years old with multiple sclerosis. Both conserved end residues are part of each CDR3.

TRBJ1-2,TRBV6-6,CASSYDGGYTF
TRBJ2-3,TRBV20-1,CSARSPGTSGYTDTQYF
TRBJ1-2,TRBV6-1,CASSGPGQGKGYTF
TRBJ1-2,TRBV9,CASSAPVGEGYGYTF
TRBJ2-7,TRBV12-3/TRBV12-4,CASSHRDRAYEQYF
TRBJ2-7,TRBV20-1,CSAREASSYEQHF
TRBJ2-1,TRBV12-3/TRBV12-4,CASRDAGGYGEQFF
TRBJ1-1,TRBV7-9,CASTHRGYTEAFF
TRBJ2-7,TRBV25-1,CASSASGTLSYEQYF
TRBJ2-1,TRBV21-1,CASSKRTAYNEQFF
TRBJ2-1,TRBV24-1,CATRPGTSGPLNNEQFF
TRBJ2-3,TRBV12-3/TRBV12-4,CASSPVKTSTDTQYF
TRBJ1-2,TRBV24-1,CATSDPVYGYTF
TRBJ2-1,TRBV5-1,CASSLGGEAFHEQFF
TRBJ2-1,TRBV6-1,CASRRNGLAGRHNEQFF
TRBJ2-5,TRBV5-1,CASSYGTGEETQYF
TRBJ2-4,TRBV18,CASSPPTGENIQYF
TRBJ2-7,TRBV5-1,CASSLNRLADSYEQYF
TRBJ2-1,TRBV5-1,CASTQTTGGSYNEQFF
TRBJ1-2,TRBV12-3/TRBV12-4,CASSFATGNIYGYTF
TRBJ1-5,TRBV5-1,CASSLGYGNQPQHF
TRBJ2-7,TRBV6-1,CASSSGQVYSYEQYF
TRBJ2-3,TRBV20-1,CSARGAGRTDTQYF
TRBJ2-7,TRBV6-6,CASTGLTYEQYF
TRBJ1-5,TRBV7-2,CASSLARGANQPQHF
TRBJ2-7,TRBV7-9,CASLPTSGSYEQYF
TRBJ2-3,TRBV11-2,CASSSVTSGGTDTQYF
TRBJ2-5,TRBV20-1,CSAKPTGGNQETQYF
TRBJ2-5,TRBV12-3/TRBV12-4,CASSLPSGFGKQYF
TRBJ2-3,TRBV4-1,CASSQVWGEKTDTQYF
-,TRBV20-1,CSATTGTGDEQYF
TRBJ1-2,TRBV6-1,CASSDGGQANYGYTF
TRBJ2-1,TRBV3-1,CASSQARTSGKNEQFF
TRBJ2-1,TRBV5-1,CASSLTSGGAALQFF
-,TRBV6-5,CASSPGDRGKTQYF
TRBJ2-7,TRBV12-3/TRBV12-4,CASSTPTGGVRYEQYF
TRBJ1-2,TRBV5-1,CASSPTPDRAKAKYGYTF
TRBJ2-3,TRBV21-1,CASSKVASGGRDTDTQYF
TRBJ2-7,TRBV7-6,CASSLSPLAGGPYEQYF
TRBJ1-2,TRBV5-1,CASSPGDSYYGYTF
TRBJ2-1,TRBV29-1,CSVESGYNEQFF
TRBJ2-3,TRBV5-1,CASSLTDYTDTQYF
-,TRBV29-1,CSAMGQSYEQYF
TRBJ2-7,TRBV12-3/TRBV12-4,CASSSPGRATYEQYF
TRBJ2-7,TRBV29-1,CSTRNVLGDEQYF
TRBJ2-3,TRBV7-7,CASSPWGGGATDTQYF
TRBJ1-5,TRBV12-3/TRBV12-4,CASSLRISNQPQHF
TRBJ2-7,TRBV4-2,CASSQENGDRGYEQYF
TRBJ1-5,TRBV4-1,CASSQDGTAYQPQHF
TRBJ2-1,TRBV7-2,CASSLSRGGRPYDEQFF
TRBJ2-7,TRBV6-5,CASSSPAGLYEQYF
TRBJ2-7,TRBV11-2,CASTSNAGRTYEQYF
TRBJ2-6,TRBV7-8,CASSERDRDLSGANVLTF
TRBJ2-3,TRBV6-2/TRBV6-3,CASLRTSGDTQYF
TRBJ1-1,TRBV27,CASSLWGRMNTEAFF
TRBJ1-1,TRBV6-5,CASSYGGRVFSNTEAFF
TRBJ2-7,TRBV7-9,CASGWGQLRDEYEQYF